This TCR beta chain was profiled in a study of CD8 T cells in Susac syndrome. General study findings and limits: Individuals included in the TCR sequencing and HLA analysis were acknowledged by the study to be relatively few in number.

The CD8+ and CD4+ T cells were negatively isolated, with the TEMRA cells enriched by FACS. RNA was extracted with the RNeasy kit, and a quantity of about 0.45 to 1 ug was reverse transcribed using random hexamers. The authors amplified TCR beta CDR3 across 54 Vbeta and 13 Jbeta using immunoSEQ multiplex PCR. In TCRdb, the immunoSEQ multiplex PCR reads were re-called with MiXCR into one record per CDR3 protein. The table lists about 300,000 distinct CDR3 sequences, 85% of them singletons, with 0.21% in the top ten. The germline gives CDR1 SGHDN, CDR2 FVKESK. Trimming stripped 4 bases from V and 2 bases from J, with 18 bases between. The CDR3 has 16 residues. As to this clonotype: The target antigen is unknown.

J is TRBJ2-7 and V is TRBV14; D possibly corresponds to TRBD2 (5 bases). Source material: CD8+ T cells from PBMCs. The clonotype originates from a human donor with multiple sclerosis. CDR3 in amino acids: CASSPSVDGGAYEQYF. Written as DNA, the CDR3 is TGTGCCAGCAGCCCCAGTGTCGATGGAGGAGCCTACGAGCAGTACTTC.